These 3 T cell receptor beta chains were sequenced from one sample in a study of blood T cell repertoires in COVID-19. TCRdb keeps only in-frame clones here, not all; method: immunoSEQ multiplex PCR. The sample has about 34,000 clones, about 75% seen once. Sequences were obtained from peripheral blood. These TCRs come from a man older than 75 with active or convalescent COVID-19.

V gene TRBV15 combines with J gene TRBJ1-3; D gene uncertain. This CDR3 contains 14 residues. The V end was cut by 1 base, the J end by 0 bases, with 4 bases between. Germline V gene sequence: CDR1 LNHNV, CDR2 YYDKDF (reference sequence). CDR3 protein: CATSRGSSGNTIYF. CDR3 DNA sequence: TGTGCCACCAGCAGAGGGAGCTCTGGAAACACCATATATTTT.

V and J are TRBV5-1 and TRBJ2-3, with TRBD1 as a possible D gene (5 bases). The CDR3 loop spans 18 amino acids. Per the germline V gene, CDR1 is SGHRS and CDR2 is YFSETQ. V dropped 1 base and J dropped 1 base, with 19 bases sitting between them. The CDR3 DNA sequence: TGCGCCAGCAGCTTGACGTGGGGCGCTGGGGTAGGCACAGATACGCAGTATTTT. This gives the protein CASSLTWGAGVGTDTQYF.

The chain joins TRBV28 to TRBJ1-5; D is unclear. CDR1 MDHEN and CDR2 SYDVKM come from the germline V gene. The CDR3 has 12 amino acids. V lost 3 bases and J 6 bases, leaving 6 bases between the germline ends. CDR3: CASSFWSQPQHF. CDR3 nucleotide sequence: TGTGCCAGCAGTTTTTGGAGTCAGCCCCAGCATTTT.